Below, one TCR beta chain is given with its context. The sample is drawn from a study of blood T cell repertoires in COVID-19. About the study: COVID-19 samples, acute and convalescent, were from the United States, Italy and Spain.

Profiling relied on immunoSEQ multiplex PCR, and the TCRdb table lists in-frame clones only, not all of them. The sample holds a few hundred thousand clones, roughly 90% seen once. The CDR3 is 15 amino acids. J gave up 6 bases and V 3 bases, and 12 bases lay outside the gene matches. Germline loops: CDR1 SGDLS, CDR2 YYNGEE. The sequencing sample was made of peripheral blood. The origin of this receptor is a man aged 18 to 30 with active or convalescent COVID-19. The rearrangement links TRBV9 to TRBJ2-7; 7 nucleotides match TRBD1. The CDR3 sequence: CASSDPTGVEGEQYF. CDR3 coding DNA: TGTGCCAGCAGCGACCCTACAGGGGTCGAGGGCGAGCAGTACTTC.